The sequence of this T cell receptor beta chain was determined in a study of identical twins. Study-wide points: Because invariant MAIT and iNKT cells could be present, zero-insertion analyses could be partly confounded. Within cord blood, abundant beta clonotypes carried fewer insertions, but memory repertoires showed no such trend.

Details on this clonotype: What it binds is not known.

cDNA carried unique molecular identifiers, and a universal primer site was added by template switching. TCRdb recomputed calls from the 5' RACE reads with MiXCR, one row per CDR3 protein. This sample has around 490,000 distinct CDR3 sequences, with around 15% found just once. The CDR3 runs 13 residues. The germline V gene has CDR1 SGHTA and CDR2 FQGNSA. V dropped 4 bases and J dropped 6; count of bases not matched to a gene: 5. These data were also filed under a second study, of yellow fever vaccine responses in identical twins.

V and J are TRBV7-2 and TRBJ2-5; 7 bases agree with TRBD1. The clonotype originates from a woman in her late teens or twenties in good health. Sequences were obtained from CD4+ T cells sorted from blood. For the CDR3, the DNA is TGTGCCAGCAGCTCCCGGGACAGCCAGACCCAGTACTTC. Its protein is CASSSRDSQTQYF.